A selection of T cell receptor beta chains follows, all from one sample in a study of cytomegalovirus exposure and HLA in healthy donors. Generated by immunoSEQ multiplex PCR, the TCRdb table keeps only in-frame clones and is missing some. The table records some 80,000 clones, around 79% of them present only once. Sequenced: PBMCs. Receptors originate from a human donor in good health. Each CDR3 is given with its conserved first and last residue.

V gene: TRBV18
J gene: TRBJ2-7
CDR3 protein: CASSPDRQTISYEQYF

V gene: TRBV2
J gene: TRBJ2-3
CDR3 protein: CASCPITDTQYF

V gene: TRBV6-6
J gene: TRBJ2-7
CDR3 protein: CASNPGIGYEQYF

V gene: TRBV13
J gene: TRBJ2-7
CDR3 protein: CASSFPGQPNSYEQYF

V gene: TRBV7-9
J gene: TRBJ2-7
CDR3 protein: CASSSRSAGLIYEQYF

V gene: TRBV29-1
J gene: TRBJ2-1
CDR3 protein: CSHTIDSYNEQFF

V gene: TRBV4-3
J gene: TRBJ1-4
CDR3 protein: CASSLTGARTNEKLFF

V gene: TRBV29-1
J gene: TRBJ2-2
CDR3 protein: CSGRIANTGELFF

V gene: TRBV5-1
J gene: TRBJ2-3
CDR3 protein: CASSLAAGRTDTQYF

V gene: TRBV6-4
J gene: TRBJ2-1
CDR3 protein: CASSDGTSGDYNEQFF

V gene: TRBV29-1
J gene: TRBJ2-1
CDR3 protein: CSGGGGITYNEQFF

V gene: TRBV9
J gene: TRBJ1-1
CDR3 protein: CASSVVTASGEAFF

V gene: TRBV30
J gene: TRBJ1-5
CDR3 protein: CAWGTDSNQPQHF

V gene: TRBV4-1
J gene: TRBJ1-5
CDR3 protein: CASSQGQGDQPQHF

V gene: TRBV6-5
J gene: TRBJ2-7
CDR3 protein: CASSYRGRYYEQYF

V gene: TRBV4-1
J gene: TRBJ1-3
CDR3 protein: CASSQRAGQLSSGNTIYF

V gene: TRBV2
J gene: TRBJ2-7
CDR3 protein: CASSDVERGDSYEQYF

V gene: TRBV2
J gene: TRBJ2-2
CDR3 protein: CASRRDVGELFF

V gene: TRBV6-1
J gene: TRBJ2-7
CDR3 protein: CASSPGTGNYEQYF

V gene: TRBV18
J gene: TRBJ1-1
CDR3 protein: CASSEAGPGDILNTEAFF